The 8 T cell receptor beta chains given below trace back to one sample, sequenced in a study of shared clonotypes between healthy human individuals. Some clones are missing from TCRdb's copy, which holds only in-frame ones; the method was immunoSEQ multiplex PCR. The sample gives over a million clones, 96% of which show up once; roughly 1.2% is in the top ten. The sequenced sample was naive CD4+ T cells sorted from blood. The sample's subset: CD45RA+ positively selected. These receptor sequences come from a man aged 25 to 45 in good health.

The V call is TRBV27, the J call TRBJ1-1, with D uncertain. Per the germline V gene, CDR1 is MNHEY and CDR2 is SMNVEV (reference sequence). This CDR3 spans 14 amino acids. V was cut by 4 bases and J by 1 base, with 10 bases left in between. The CDR3 loop reads CASSSGRKNTEAFF. The CDR3 bases are TGTGCCAGCAGTTCCGGGCGAAAGAACACTGAAGCTTTCTTT.

This clone occurred once. The chain recombines TRBV9 with TRBJ1-4; D uncertain. This CDR3 comprises 14 residues. Looked up from germline, CDR1 is SGDLS and CDR2 is YYNGEE. Trimming left V 4 bases short and J 1 base short, with 8 bases between. Written as DNA, the CDR3 is TGTGCCAGCAGCTCCGGTTTAACTAATGAAAAACTGTTTTTT. Translating it yields CASSSGLTNEKLFF.

This clone showed up just once. This chain links TRBV29-1 with TRBJ2-1; TRBD2 agrees at 8 bases. The V gene's germline CDR1 is SQVTM and CDR2 ANQGSEA. V lost 5 bases to trimming and J lost 4 bases; unmatched junction nucleotides: 10. The length of the CDR3 is 15 residues. CDR3 DNA: TGCAGCGTTCACCGTGCGGGACTAGGGTACAATGAGCAGTTCTTC. Translated, it gives CSVHRAGLGYNEQFF.

The chain couples TRBV7-2 to TRBJ2-5, with 11 nucleotides matching TRBD1. J gave up 9 bases and V 4 bases, and 4 bases lay outside the gene matches. The CDR3 is made up of 13 amino acids. Germline V gene sequence: CDR1 SGHTA, CDR2 FQGNSA. DNA of the CDR3: TGTGCCAGCAGCTCGGACAGGGGGCGCCCCCAGTACTTC. Amino acids: CASSSDRGRPQYF.

The V call is TRBV6-5, the J call TRBJ1-4, with unresolved D. The V gene lost 3 bases and the J gene lost 7 bases, with 9 bases spanning the gap. The CDR3 length is 13 residues. The V gene's germline CDR1 is MNHEY and CDR2 SVGAGI. Here the CDR3 DNA reads TGTGCCAGCAGTTATGATCTTAGTGAAAAACTGTTTTTT. It specifies CASSYDLSEKLFF.

This chain links TRBV11-2 with TRBJ2-1, with 9 bases matching TRBD2. CDR3 length: 16 residues. Germline V CDR1 and CDR2: SGHAT, FQNNGV. V lost 5 bases and J lost 4; bases outside the gene matches: 9. CDR3 in amino acids: CASSQPGLAGYNEQFF. The CDR3 nucleotides are TGTGCCAGCAGCCAACCAGGGCTAGCGGGATACAATGAGCAGTTCTTC.

The V and J genes are TRBV11-3 and TRBJ2-6; the D is unclear. This CDR3 is 14 amino acids long. The V and J ends lost 3 bases and 0 bases respectively, with 3 bases between them. The V gene's germline CDR1 is SGHNT and CDR2 YENEEA. CDR3 region: CASSFGSGANVLTF. Here the CDR3 DNA reads TGTGCCAGCAGCTTCGGCTCTGGGGCCAACGTCCTGACTTTC.

The chain has TRBV19 and TRBJ2-1, with 8 nucleotides matching TRBD1. Germline CDR1 LNHDA, CDR2 SQIVND (reference sequence). The CDR3 is 15 amino acids. V lost 5 bases and J lost 5; bases outside the gene matches: 8. The CDR3, as DNA: TGTGCCAGTAGTGTCGGGACAGGAAGACACAATGAGCAGTTCTTC. This gives the protein CASSVGTGRHNEQFF.